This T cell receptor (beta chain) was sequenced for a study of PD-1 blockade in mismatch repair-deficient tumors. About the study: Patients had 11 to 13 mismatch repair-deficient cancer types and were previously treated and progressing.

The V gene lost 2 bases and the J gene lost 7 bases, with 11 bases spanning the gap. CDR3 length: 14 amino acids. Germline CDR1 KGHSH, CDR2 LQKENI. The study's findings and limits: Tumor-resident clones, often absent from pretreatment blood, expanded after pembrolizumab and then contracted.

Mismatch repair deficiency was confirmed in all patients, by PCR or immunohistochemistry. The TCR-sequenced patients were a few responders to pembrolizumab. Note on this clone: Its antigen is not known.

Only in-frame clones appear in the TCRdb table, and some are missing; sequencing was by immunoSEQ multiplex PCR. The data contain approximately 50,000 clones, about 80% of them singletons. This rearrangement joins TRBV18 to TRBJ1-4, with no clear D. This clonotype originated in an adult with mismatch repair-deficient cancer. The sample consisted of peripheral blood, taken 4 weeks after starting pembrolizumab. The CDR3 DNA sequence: TGTGCCAGCTCACCAGCACTGACGGGTGAAAAACTGTTTTTT. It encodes CASSPALTGEKLFF.